This is a list of T cell receptor beta chains from one sample in a study of blood T cell repertoires in COVID-19. Assay: immunoSEQ multiplex PCR; the TCRdb copy retains only in-frame clones and omits some. The sample yields some 100,000 clones, about 90% seen once. The sample comprised peripheral blood. Source of these receptors: a human donor with active COVID-19. The donor label of this sample is uncertain. Both conserved end residues are part of each CDR3. A D gene is named only where the DNA matches it firmly. Rows give clone size only sometimes, using once, few, many, or a class for an expanded clone.

TRBV21-1	TRBJ1-6	.	.	TGTGCCAGCAGCACGCTCCTACGATCCTATAATTCACCCCTCCACTTT	CASSTLLRSYNSPLHF
TRBV7-3	TRBJ1-1	.	many	TGTGCCAGCAGCGACGCAGGCCGGAACACTGAAGCTTTCTTT	CASSDAGRNTEAFF
TRBV4-1	TRBJ2-7	TRBD1	.	TGCGCCAGCAGCCAGCCAGGACAGGTCTCCTACGAGCAGTACTTC	CASSQPGQVSYEQYF
TRBV7-6	TRBJ2-7	.	.	TGTGCCAGCAGCTTAGAGCCCACTCCAGGATTCGAGCAGTACTTC	CASSLEPTPGFEQYF
TRBV7-8	TRBJ1-2	.	few	TGTGCCAGCAGCGCGATTTCAGGCCTTTCCTACACCTTC	CASSAISGLSYTF
TRBV28	TRBJ2-5	.	.	TGTGCCAGCAGTCGAGGACAAGGAGAGACCCAGTACTTC	CASSRGQGETQYF
TRBV5-1	TRBJ1-4	.	.	TGCGCCAGCAGGAAGGGGCAGGCTGATAATGAAAAACTGTTTTTT	CASRKGQADNEKLFF
TRBV6-1	TRBJ2-3	TRBD1	.	TGTGCCAGCAGTGAACTCAGGGGGACAGATACGCAGTATTTT	CASSELRGTDTQYF
TRBV7-3	TRBJ2-1	TRBD1	.	TGTGCCAGCAGCCTCTCGACAGGGTCCAATGAGCAGTTCTTC	CASSLSTGSNEQFF
TRBV6-2/TRBV6-3	TRBJ2-1	TRBD2	.	TGTGCCAGCAGTTACCGGACTAGCGGGGGTAATGAGCAGTTCTTC	CASSYRTSGGNEQFF
TRBV6-6	TRBJ1-4	.	.	TGTGCCAGCAGTTACGATCTCGGAGATAGGGAAAAACTGTTTTTT	CASSYDLGDREKLFF
TRBV5-4	TRBJ2-5	.	.	TGTGCCAGCAGCCCAGGCCGGGACATCGAAGAGACCCAGTACTTC	CASSPGRDIEETQYF
TRBV7-2	TRBJ2-5	TRBD1	.	TGTGCCAGCAGCTTACCATCGGGACAGGGGTCAGAGACCCAGTACTTC	CASSLPSGQGSETQYF
TRBV16	TRBJ1-4	TRBD1	.	TGTGCCAGCAGCCGGGGACAGTATAATGAAAAACTGTTTTTT	CASSRGQYNEKLFF
TRBV7-2	TRBJ1-2	.	.	TGTGCCAGCAGCTTAGCGCCACGGGTTTATGGCTACACCTTC	CASSLAPRVYGYTF
TRBV9	TRBJ2-3	.	.	TGTGCCAGCAGCGTGACGGGACTCGCTAGCACAGATACGCAGTATTTT	CASSVTGLASTDTQYF
TRBV18	TRBJ2-3	.	.	TGTGCCAGCTCACTGGGGGCAGCAAGATCGGGCACAGATACGCAGTATTTT	CASSLGAARSGTDTQYF
TRBV5-1	TRBJ2-2	TRBD2	.	TGCGCCAGCAGCTTGAGGACTAGCGGGGCCTCGAACACCGGGGAGCTGTTTTTT	CASSLRTSGASNTGELFF
TRBV5-3	TRBJ1-1	TRBD1	.	TGTGCCAGAAGCTTGGGGACAGGGGGGAACACTGAAGCTTTCTTT	CARSLGTGGNTEAFF
TRBV7-2	TRBJ2-4	.	.	TGTGCCAGCAGCTTTAGGACAGTCCTGTCGCTGGCCAAAAACATTCAGTACTTC	CASSFRTVLSLAKNIQYF
TRBV28	TRBJ2-2	.	.	TGTGCCAGCTCAGGGGGGTCGAACACCGGGGAGCTGTTTTTT	CASSGGSNTGELFF
TRBV27	TRBJ2-7	.	.	TGTGCCAGCAGTTTATTCGGCTCCTACGAGCAGTACTTC	CASSLFGSYEQYF
TRBV19	TRBJ1-4	.	.	TGTGCCAGTAGCCCCTGGGCAGGCGCGGAAAAACTGTTTTTT	CASSPWAGAEKLFF
TRBV5-6	TRBJ2-7	.	.	TGTGCCAGCAGCTTGGATACAACAGGGTTAAGGTACGAGCAGTACTTC	CASSLDTTGLRYEQYF
TRBV27	TRBJ2-3	TRBD2	.	TGTGCCAGCAGGGGGGGGTACTGGGACACAGATACGCAGTATTTT	CASRGGYWDTDTQYF
TRBV27	TRBJ1-5	TRBD1	.	TGTGCCAGCAGTTTAAGGGGACAGGGTCTCCTTAATAGCAATCAGCCCCAGCATTTT	CASSLRGQGLLNSNQPQHF